This T cell receptor beta chain was captured by sequencing in a study of cytomegalovirus exposure and HLA in healthy donors. This clone showed up just a few times. This PCR relied on a set of 60 Vbeta primers and 13 Jbeta primers. Measured with immunoSEQ multiplex PCR; TCRdb has only the in-frame clones, and not every one. The data show some 110,000 clones, 70% to 85% seen once. Trimming shortened V by 4 bases and J by 4 bases, and 19 bases separated the two germline ends. The CDR3 extends over 17 amino acids. CDR1 MDHEN and CDR2 SYDVKM come from the germline V gene. The source material was PBMCs. The gene calls are TRBV28 and TRBJ1-4; D possibly corresponds to TRBD1 (6 bases). The sequence came from a boy aged 5-17 years in good health and CMV-seronegative. In nucleotides, the CDR3 is TGTGCCAGCAGTTCACCAATCATGACAGGACATAATGAAAAACTGTTTTTT. It specifies CASSSPIMTGHNEKLFF. Together with reference TRBV28 and TRBJ1-4, the CDR3 gives the full variable domain: DVKVTQSSRYLVKRTGEKVFLECVQDMDHENMFWYRQDPGLGLRLIYFSYDVKMKEKGDIPEGYSVSREKKERFSLILESASTNQTSMYLCASSSPIMTGHNEKLFFGSGTQLSVL.